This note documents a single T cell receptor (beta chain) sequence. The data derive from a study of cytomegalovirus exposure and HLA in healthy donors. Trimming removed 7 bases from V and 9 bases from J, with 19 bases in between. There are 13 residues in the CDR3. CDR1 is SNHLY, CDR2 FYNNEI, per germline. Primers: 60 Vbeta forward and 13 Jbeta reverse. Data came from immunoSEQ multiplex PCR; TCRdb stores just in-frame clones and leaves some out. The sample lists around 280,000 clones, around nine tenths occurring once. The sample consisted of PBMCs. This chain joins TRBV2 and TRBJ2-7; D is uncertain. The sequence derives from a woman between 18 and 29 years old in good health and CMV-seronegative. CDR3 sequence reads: CASMADLMYWQYF. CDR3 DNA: TGTGCCAGCATGGCGGATTTAATGTACTGGCAGTACTTC.